The 9 T cell receptor beta chains listed next were all sequenced from one sample in a study of OX40 agonist ivuxolimab in advanced cancers. TCRdb's table, derived via immunoSEQ multiplex PCR, lists solely in-frame clones and lacks some. Among 80,000 or so clones listed, over 75% were seen once. The sample here was CD4+ or CD8+ T cells sorted from blood, taken in a trial of the OX40 agonist ivuxolimab. The receptors here all came from an adult with an advanced solid tumor such as melanoma, head and neck, liver or kidney cancer.

Regarding this clone: This specimen includes other DNA sequences encoding the same CDR3. The rearrangement uses TRBV7-9 and TRBJ1-4; the D gene is possibly TRBD1 (6 bases). The V gene's germline CDR1 is SEHNR and CDR2 FQNEAQ (reference sequence). There are 14 residues in the CDR3. Between the trimmed V and J ends, which lost 5 bases and 5 bases, there was a span of 12 bases. The CDR3 reads CASSRRTENEKLFF. The DNA for the CDR3 is TGTGCCAGCAGCCGACGGACAGAGAATGAAAAACTGTTTTTT.

The CDR3 DNA reads as TGCGCCAGCAGCTTGGTCTTCGGCGGGGACACTGAAGCTTTCTTT. This translates into CASSLVFGGDTEAFF. The rearrangement joins TRBV5-1 to TRBJ1-1; D gene ambiguous. Germline values: CDR1 SGHRS, CDR2 YFSETQ. The CDR3 has 15 residues. The germline V and J ends were trimmed by 0 bases and 3 bases, with 12 bases remaining between them.

The count of this clone is one. The rearrangement joins TRBV7-2 to TRBJ2-7; a possible D gene is TRBD2 (6 bases). CDR1 is SGHTA, CDR2 FQGNSA, per germline. The CDR3 covers 15 residues. V lost 5 bases and J lost 0, with 14 bases in between. The CDR3: CASSRGIAISYEQYF. The DNA for the CDR3 is TGTGCCAGCAGCCGGGGGATCGCAATCTCCTACGAGCAGTACTTC.

The rearrangement uses TRBV7-2 and TRBJ1-1; perhaps TRBD1 as D (6 bases). The germline V gene encodes CDR1 SGHTA and CDR2 FQGNSA. V was shortened by 5 bases and J by 1 base, with 11 bases between the two germline ends. CDR3 size: 14 residues. The CDR3 loop is CASSKQGGNTEAFF. The CDR3, as DNA: TGTGCCAGCAGCAAACAGGGTGGGAACACTGAAGCTTTCTTT. Full variable domain (outside the CDR3, taken from reference TRBV7-2 and TRBJ1-1): GAGVSQSPSNKVTEKGKDVELRCDPISGHTALYWYRQSLGQGLEFLIYFQGNSAPDKSGLPSDRFSAERTGGSVSTLTIQRTQQEDSAVYLCASSKQGGNTEAFFGQGTRLTVV.

The rearrangement links TRBV18 to TRBJ2-7; D remains ambiguous. CDR1 is KGHSH, CDR2 LQKENI, per germline. Trimming took off 6 bases at V and 5 bases at J, with 11 bases between the two ends. The CDR3 covers 12 residues. The chain's CDR3 is CASSYTDDEQYF. DNA for the CDR3: TGTGCCAGCTCCTATACCGACGACGAGCAGTACTTC.

The chain joins TRBV5-4 to TRBJ2-1, with 10 bases identical to TRBD2. The CDR3 has 15 residues. Germline values: CDR1 SGHNT, CDR2 YYREEE (reference sequence). The V gene end was trimmed by 5 bases and the J gene end by 7 bases; junction bases not matched to a gene: 9. In DNA, the CDR3 is TGTGCCAGCAGTCCAAGCGGGAGGGCCGGGAATGAGCAGTTCTTC. Its protein product is CASSPSGRAGNEQFF.

This clone was seen just once. J is TRBJ2-5 and V is TRBV7-9; unclear D gene. This CDR3 region has 11 residues. Germline V CDR1 and CDR2: SEHNR, FQNEAQ (reference sequence). With 6 bases removed from V and 14 bases from J, the gap between germline ends came to 16 bases. The CDR3 region is CASSEPAPSYF. For the CDR3, the DNA is TGTGCCAGCAGTGAACCGGCCCCCTCCTACTTC.

The V call is TRBV29-1, the J call TRBJ2-7, with no clear D. Germline CDR1 is SQVTM and CDR2 is ANQGSEA. Trimming removed 4 bases at V and 3 bases at J, with 13 bases between. The CDR3 contains 13 residues. The CDR3 spells CSVVDVEIYEQYF. CDR3 DNA: TGCAGCGTTGTTGACGTCGAAATCTACGAGCAGTACTTC.

This clone has a single count. The gene calls are TRBV6-5 and TRBJ2-3; D is possibly TRBD1 or TRBD2 (5 bases each). CDR3 length: 14 residues. Deletions cut 5 bases from V and 3 bases from J, with 12 bases between. The V gene's germline CDR1 is MNHEY and CDR2 SVGAGI. In DNA form, the CDR3 reads TGTGCCAGCAGTCACCGGGACCGAACAGATACGCAGTATTTT. Its translation: CASSHRDRTDTQYF.